The next 26 T cell receptor beta chains were all read from a single sample in a study of OX40 agonist ivuxolimab in advanced cancers. Some clones are missing from TCRdb's copy, which holds only in-frame ones; the method was immunoSEQ multiplex PCR. The sample includes roughly 60,000 clones, 84% of them seen just once. This sample comprised CD4+ or CD8+ T cells sorted from blood, obtained in a trial of the OX40 agonist ivuxolimab. The source of these receptors is an adult with an advanced solid tumor such as melanoma, head and neck, liver or kidney cancer.

The chain couples TRBV7-9 to TRBJ2-2; D is perhaps TRBD1 or TRBD2 (6 bases each). This CDR3 is built from 16 residues. CDR1 and CDR2 (germline): SEHNR, FQNEAQ (reference sequence). With 5 bases removed from V and 0 bases from J, the gap between germline ends came to 13 bases. The CDR3 coding sequence is TGTGCCAGCAGCCGCGGGACACTCGCGAACACCGGGGAGCTGTTTTTT. Translating gives CASSRGTLANTGELFF.

The rearrangement joins TRBV7-2 to TRBJ1-2; D call uncertain. Trimming cost V 3 bases and J 2 bases, with 19 bases left between them. CDR1 is SGHTA, CDR2 FQGNSA, per germline. The CDR3 totals 17 residues. The CDR3 sequence: CASSFRAGGSQNYGYTF. The CDR3 coding sequence is TGTGCCAGCAGCTTTAGGGCGGGCGGATCCCAGAACTATGGCTACACCTTC.

The V call is TRBV28, the J call TRBJ1-5, with D perhaps TRBD1 (5 bases). This CDR3 has 11 residues. Germline lookup yields CDR1 MDHEN and CDR2 SYDVKM. Trimming removed 10 bases at V and 4 bases at J, with 8 bases between. CDR3 nucleotide sequence: TGTGCCATCTCAGGGAATCAGCCCCAGCATTTT. Amino acids: CAISGNQPQHF.

J is TRBJ2-3 and V is TRBV11-3; D not resolved. The V end was cut by 3 bases, the J end by 4 bases, with 11 bases between. CDR1 SGHNT and CDR2 YENEEA come from the germline V gene. CDR3 length: 14 amino acids. This CDR3 reads CASSFGQASDTQYF. CDR3 DNA sequence: TGTGCCAGCAGCTTCGGGCAGGCCTCAGATACGCAGTATTTT.

J is TRBJ2-5 and V is TRBV7-2; D is possibly TRBD1 (5 bases). CDR1 is SGHTA, CDR2 FQGNSA, per germline. This CDR3 is 16 amino acids long. Trimming shortened V by 8 bases and J by 2 bases, and 21 bases separated the two germline ends. The CDR3: CASRLRGSHPQETQYF. The CDR3 nucleotides read TGTGCCAGCCGCCTTAGGGGATCTCATCCTCAAGAGACCCAGTACTTC.

The chain has TRBV27 and TRBJ1-1; no definite D call. Per germline, CDR1 MNHEY and CDR2 SMNVEV (reference sequence). This CDR3 is 14 amino acids long. Deletions cut 3 bases from V and 0 bases from J, with 8 bases between. CDR3 sequence: CASSFNSMNTEAFF. DNA for the CDR3: TGTGCCAGCAGTTTCAACAGTATGAACACTGAAGCTTTCTTT.

The chain links TRBV7-9 to TRBJ2-5; D gene ambiguous. The CDR3 is made up of 15 amino acids. Germline assignment: CDR1 SEHNR and CDR2 FQNEAQ (reference sequence). Trimming left V 5 bases short and J 5 bases short, with 18 bases between. CDR3 DNA sequence: TGTGCCAGCAGCGCTTTCGGTGGCCTGGGGGAGACCCAGTACTTC. It specifies CASSAFGGLGETQYF.

The V call is TRBV7-2, the J call TRBJ2-5; 15 positions agree with TRBD2. This CDR3 has 17 residues. V dropped 5 bases and J dropped 4; count of bases not matched to a gene: 8. CDR1 is SGHTA, CDR2 FQGNSA, per germline. The chain's CDR3 is CASSARTSGGAGETQYF. For the CDR3, the DNA is TGTGCCAGCAGCGCACGGACTAGCGGGGGGGCGGGAGAGACCCAGTACTTC.

The J gene is TRBJ2-7, the V gene TRBV4-2, with 7 bases fitting TRBD1. Trimming took 4 bases from V and 3 from J; bases not matched to a gene: 3. This CDR3 has 13 residues. The germline V gene has CDR1 LGHNA and CDR2 YNFKEQ. The CDR3 is CASSLRQGYEQYF. CDR3 sequence (DNA): TGTGCCAGCAGCCTCAGACAGGGCTACGAGCAGTACTTC.

This chain links TRBV9 with TRBJ2-5, with TRBD2 matching 13 bases. The CDR3 totals 18 residues. V lost 2 bases to trimming and J lost 1 base; unmatched junction nucleotides: 8. Germline V lookup: CDR1 SGDLS, CDR2 YYNGEE. CDR3 residues: CASSVGLAGWVGQETQYF. Here the CDR3 DNA reads TGTGCCAGCAGCGTGGGACTAGCGGGATGGGTTGGCCAAGAGACCCAGTACTTC.

The chain links TRBV6-5 to TRBJ2-5; no reliable D call. V gave up 6 bases and J gave up 1 base, with 9 bases separating them. CDR1 is MNHEY, CDR2 SVGAGI, per germline. There are 13 residues in the CDR3. This CDR3 reads CASSPLRQETQYF. CDR3 nucleotides: TGTGCCAGCAGCCCACTTCGCCAAGAGACCCAGTACTTC.

The rearrangement uses TRBV7-8 and TRBJ1-3; no firm D call. The V end lost 1 base, the J end lost 0 bases, and 10 bases lay between the germline ends. CDR3 length: 16 amino acids. Germline lookup yields CDR1 SGHVS and CDR2 FQNEAQ. This CDR3 is CASSLVPGNSGNTIYF. CDR3 bases: TGTGCCAGCAGCTTAGTCCCGGGCAACTCTGGAAACACCATATATTTT.

The chain links TRBV7-9 to TRBJ2-5; TRBD2 might be the D (7 bases). Deletions cut 4 bases from V and 4 bases from J, with 16 bases between. The germline gives CDR1 SEHNR, CDR2 FQNEAQ (reference sequence). The CDR3 is 15 residues long. CDR3 sequence: CASSSTQGGGETQYF. In DNA form, the CDR3 reads TGTGCCAGCAGCTCGACCCAGGGAGGGGGAGAGACCCAGTACTTC.

The chain joins TRBV5-1 to TRBJ1-3; D gene ambiguous. The V end was cut by 5 bases, the J end by 0 bases, with 9 bases between. This CDR3 comprises 14 residues. CDR1 and CDR2 (germline): SGHRS, YFSETQ. Here the CDR3 reads CASRSESSGNTIYF. CDR3 nucleotide sequence: TGCGCCAGCAGAAGCGAGAGCTCTGGAAACACCATATATTTT.

This chain connects TRBV29-1 to TRBJ2-2; D is perhaps TRBD1 or TRBD2 (5 bases each). This CDR3 spans 14 amino acids. CDR1 and CDR2 (germline): SQVTM, ANQGSEA. V was shortened by 6 bases and J by 8 bases, with 19 bases between the two germline ends. This CDR3 is CSVPRSGQTGELFF. The CDR3 DNA follows: TGCAGCGTCCCGCGGAGCGGACAAACGGGGGAGCTGTTTTTT.

The rearrangement uses TRBV27 and TRBJ2-3; 7 nucleotides match TRBD2. Germline V gene lookup returns CDR1 MNHEY and CDR2 SMNVEV (reference sequence). V trimming: 5 bases; J trimming: 3 bases; junction bases outside the gene matches: 8. This CDR3 is built from 15 residues. The CDR3 bases are TGTGCCAGCAGTCCCCTCGGGCGGGAGACAGATACGCAGTATTTT. Amino acids: CASSPLGRETDTQYF.

The chain uses TRBV5-1 and TRBJ2-3; no reliable D call. There are 14 residues in the CDR3. Trimming removed 4 bases from V and 6 bases from J, with 15 bases in between. Germline V lookup: CDR1 SGHRS, CDR2 YFSETQ. This CDR3 reads CASSGVGLADTQYF. Written as DNA, the CDR3 is TGCGCCAGCAGCGGGGTGGGCCTGGCCGATACGCAGTATTTT.

The chain combines TRBV11-2 with TRBJ1-1; the D is unclear. V lost 3 bases to trimming and J lost 0 bases, with 5 bases between them. The CDR3 has 13 residues. The germline gives CDR1 SGHAT, CDR2 FQNNGV. This chain's CDR3 is CASSFRLNTEAFF. Written as DNA, the CDR3 is TGTGCCAGCAGCTTCAGGCTGAACACTGAAGCTTTCTTT.

The chain links TRBV2 to TRBJ2-1, with TRBD2 identical over 7 bases. The germline V gene encodes CDR1 SNHLY and CDR2 FYNNEI. V shed 7 bases, J shed 8 bases, and the junction held 11 bases outside the gene matches. The CDR3 is 14 amino acids. CDR3 sequence: CASNRRGVRDEQFF. CDR3 nucleotide sequence: TGTGCCAGCAACCGCCGGGGGGTGCGGGATGAGCAGTTCTTC.

J is TRBJ1-1 and V is TRBV28; the match to TRBD1 covers 12 bases. Germline V gene data show CDR1 as MDHEN and CDR2 as SYDVKM. V lost 4 bases and J lost 4; bases outside the gene matches: 7. The length of the CDR3 is 16 residues. CDR3 DNA sequence: TGTGCCAGCAGTTCAGGGACAGGGGGCATCGGCACTGAAGCTTTCTTT. The encoded protein is CASSSGTGGIGTEAFF.

The rearrangement joins TRBV6-1 to TRBJ2-7, with unresolved D. From germline, CDR1 is MNHNS and CDR2 SASEGT. This CDR3 contains 14 residues. The V end lost 10 bases, the J end lost 4 bases, and 20 bases lay between the germline ends. The CDR3 DNA reads TGTGCCACGTACCCCACTTTGGAACTTTACGAGCAGTACTTC. Translation gives CATYPTLELYEQYF.

This clone was counted only a few times. The genes are TRBV28 and TRBJ2-1, with D perhaps matching TRBD1 or TRBD2 (6 bases each). The germline CDR1 and CDR2 sequences are MDHEN and SYDVKM. V gave up 3 bases and J gave up 0 bases, with 15 bases separating them. There are 17 residues in the CDR3. The CDR3 sequence: CASSLGGRGPSYNEQFF. CDR3 nucleotides: TGTGCCAGCAGTTTGGGGGGACGGGGGCCCTCCTACAATGAGCAGTTCTTC.

This clone was seen a handful of times. The chain is built from TRBV5-6 and TRBJ1-4; D is ambiguous. Trimming shortened V by 0 bases and J by 8 bases, and 14 bases separated the two germline ends. CDR3 size: 15 residues. CDR1 is SGHDT and CDR2 is YYEEEE in the germline V gene. DNA for the CDR3: TGTGCCAGCAGCTTGGGGGCAGCGGGTGTCGAAAAACTGTTTTTT. Protein sequence: CASSLGAAGVEKLFF.

The chain combines TRBV7-9 with TRBJ2-5; D possibly matches TRBD1 or TRBD2 (5 bases each). Germline values: CDR1 SEHNR, CDR2 FQNEAQ (reference sequence). V lost 0 bases, J lost 2 bases, and 19 bases lay in between. This CDR3 spans 18 amino acids. The CDR3 region has the DNA TGTGCCAGCAGCTTAGCGCGTTCTACGAGGGGTGAGCAAGAGACCCAGTACTTC. Residues: CASSLARSTRGEQETQYF.

This clone was counted only a few times. V usage is TRBV7-3 and J usage is TRBJ1-1, with D possibly matching TRBD1 (5 bases). Trimming cost V 5 bases and J 1 base, with 11 bases left between them. Germline V CDR1 and CDR2: SGHTA, FQGTGA. This CDR3 is 14 amino acids long. CDR3 DNA sequence: TGTGCCAGCAGCCCCGGACATTCGAACACTGAAGCTTTCTTT. This translates into CASSPGHSNTEAFF.

This clone showed up just once. This sequence joins TRBV29-1 and TRBJ1-1; 8 bases fit TRBD1. This CDR3 spans 13 amino acids. Trimming took 4 bases from V and 8 from J; bases not matched to a gene: 9. Germline-derived CDR1 and CDR2 are SQVTM and ANQGSEA. The CDR3 protein is CSVVGQQGGEAFF. DNA of the CDR3: TGCAGCGTTGTGGGGCAACAGGGGGGAGAAGCTTTCTTT.